This is a list of T cell receptor beta chains from one sample in a study of breast tumors, draining lymph nodes, adjacent tissues. From the multiplex PCR reads, TCRdb called clonotypes with MiXCR, one entry per CDR3 protein. Here the sample spans around 230,000 distinct CDR3 sequences, approximately 29% being singletons. Sequences were obtained from axillary lymph node tissue. Source of these receptors: a female donor with breast cancer. Some clones in this sample may be carry-over from other donors' samples. CDR3s include the opening cysteine and the closing phenylalanine or tryptophan. A D gene is named only where the DNA matches it firmly. Part of the rows lack a size; the others show once, few, many or a class for expanded clones.

j_gene | v_gene | abundance | d_gene | CDR3nt | CDR3aa
TRBJ2-1 | TRBV10-3 | many | NA | TGTGCTATCAGTGTGGTTTACAATGAGCAGTTCTTC | CAISVVYNEQFF
TRBJ1-4 | TRBV15 | NA | TRBD1 | TGTGCCACCAGCACGAGGGACAGTAATGAAAAACTGTTTTTT | CATSTRDSNEKLFF
TRBJ1-5 | TRBV20-1 | once | TRBD1 | TGCAGTGCTAGAACAGGGGTTGATCAGCCCCAGCATTTT | CSARTGVDQPQHF
TRBJ2-5 | TRBV7-2 | many | NA | TGTGCCAGCAGCTTACAACAGCGGAACCAAGAGACCCAGTACTTC | CASSLQQRNQETQYF
TRBJ1-5 | TRBV5-6 | many | NA | TGTGCCAGCAGCTTGCGCGGGGGGCTCCTTAGCAATCAGCCCCAGCATTTT | CASSLRGGLLSNQPQHF
TRBJ1-1 | TRBV20-1 | NA | NA | TGCAGTGCTAGACTCCACAGGGAAGAATGGAACACTGAAGCTTTCTTT | CSARLHREEWNTEAFF
TRBJ1-6 | TRBV6-5 | many | TRBD1 | TGTGCCAGCAGCCGGGACAGCAGCTCCTATAATTCACCCCTCCACTTT | CASSRDSSSYNSPLHF
TRBJ2-2 | TRBV3-1 | few | NA | TGTGCCAGCAGCCCCGGGGGCGCAGGGCCGGGCGGGGAGCTGTTTTTT | CASSPGGAGPGGELFF
TRBJ2-2 | TRBV20-1 | few | TRBD2 | TGCAGTGCTAGAGATAATAACGGGACTACCGGGAGATCCTTAATTTCGACCGGGGAGCTGTTTTTT | CSARDNNGTTGRSLISTGELFF
TRBJ1-4 | TRBV5-1 | many | NA | TGCGCCAGCAGCTCGACAGCAACTAATGAAAAACTGTTTTTT | CASSSTATNEKLFF
TRBJ2-1 | TRBV4-3 | many | NA | TGCGCCAGCAGCCAAGATCTAGAGCGGTCCTACAATGAGCAGTTCTTC | CASSQDLERSYNEQFF
TRBJ1-2 | TRBV5-1 | many | TRBD1 | TGCGCCAGCAGCCCCCGGGACAGAGTCGGCTACACCTTC | CASSPRDRVGYTF
TRBJ2-1 | TRBV9 | many | NA | TGTGCCAGCAGTCCTCACTGGAGCTCCTACAATGAGCAGTTCTTC | CASSPHWSSYNEQFF